This TCR beta chain stems from a study of blood T cells in healthy people across ages. The individuals who served as donors were healthy Caucasians living in Russia, aged about 6 to 90. Regarding the study as a whole: Since the PBMCs were unsorted, naive and antigen-experienced cells could not be conclusively compared. In the absence of known donor CMV status, changes in expanded clonotypes were possibly confounded.

Then a second PCR, running roughly 6 to 12 cycles, was carried out with a sample-barcoded 5' primer and a J-beta primer mix. From each sample, at least 3 million paired-end reads containing CDR3 were obtained. TCRdb re-called the 5' RACE reads with MiXCR, one entry per CDR3 protein. In the table there are approximately 1,000,000 distinct CDR3 sequences, around two fifths of which are singletons. V gave up 5 bases and J gave up 5 bases, with 7 bases separating them. CDR1 MNHEY and CDR2 SVGAGI come from the germline V gene. The CDR3 has 12 residues. With respect to this clonotype: Its antigen remains unknown.

Sequenced: blood. The sequence was obtained from a man between 18 and 29 years old in good health. This chain joins TRBV6-5 and TRBJ1-5; D gene uncertain. The CDR3: CASSHRDQPQHF. The CDR3 nucleotides are TGTGCCAGCAGTCACCGTGATCAGCCCCAGCATTTT.